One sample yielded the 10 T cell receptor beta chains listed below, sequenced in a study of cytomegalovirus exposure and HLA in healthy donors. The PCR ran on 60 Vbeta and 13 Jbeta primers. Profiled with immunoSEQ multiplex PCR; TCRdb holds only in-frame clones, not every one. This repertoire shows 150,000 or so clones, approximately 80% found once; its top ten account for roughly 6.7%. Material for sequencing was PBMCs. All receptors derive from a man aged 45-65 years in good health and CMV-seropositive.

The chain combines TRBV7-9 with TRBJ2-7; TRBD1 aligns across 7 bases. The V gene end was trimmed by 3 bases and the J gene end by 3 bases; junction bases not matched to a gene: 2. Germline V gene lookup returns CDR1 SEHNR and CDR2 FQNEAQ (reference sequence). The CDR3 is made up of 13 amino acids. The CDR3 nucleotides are TGTGCCAGCAGCTTCCGGGACAGCTACGAGCAGTACGTC. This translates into CASSFRDSYEQYV.

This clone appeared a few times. The CDR3 bases are TGTGCCAGTAGTACAACAGGGGTAGACACTGAAGCTTTCTTT. Encoded protein: CASSTTGVDTEAFF. The V gene is TRBV19, the J gene TRBJ1-1; 7 nucleotides line up with TRBD1. The V segment lost 4 bases and the J segment 3 bases; nucleotides outside the gene matches: 5. This CDR3 has 14 residues. Per germline, CDR1 LNHDA and CDR2 SQIVND (reference sequence).

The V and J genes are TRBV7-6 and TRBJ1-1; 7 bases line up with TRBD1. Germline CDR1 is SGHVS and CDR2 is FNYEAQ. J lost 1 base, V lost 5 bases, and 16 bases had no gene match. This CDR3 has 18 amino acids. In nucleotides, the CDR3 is TGTGCCAGCAGCAACCAACAGGAGGGGGCTTATCGGAACACTGAAGCTTTCTTT. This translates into CASSNQQEGAYRNTEAFF.

CDR3 in amino acids: CASSDRSGSNQPQHF. CDR3 sequence (DNA): TGTGCCAGCAGTGATCGGAGTGGCAGCAATCAGCCCCAGCATTTT. This rearrangement joins TRBV2 to TRBJ1-5; D uncertain. V lost 3 bases and J 1 base, leaving 10 bases between the germline ends. The length of the CDR3 is 15 residues. CDR1 is SNHLY and CDR2 is FYNNEI in the germline V gene.

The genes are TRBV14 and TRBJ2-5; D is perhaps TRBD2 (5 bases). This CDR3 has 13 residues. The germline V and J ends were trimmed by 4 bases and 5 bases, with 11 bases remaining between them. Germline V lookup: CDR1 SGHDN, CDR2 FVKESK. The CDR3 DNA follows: TGTGCCAGCAGCCGGGCGGGTTGGGAGACCCAGTACTTC. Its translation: CASSRAGWETQYF.

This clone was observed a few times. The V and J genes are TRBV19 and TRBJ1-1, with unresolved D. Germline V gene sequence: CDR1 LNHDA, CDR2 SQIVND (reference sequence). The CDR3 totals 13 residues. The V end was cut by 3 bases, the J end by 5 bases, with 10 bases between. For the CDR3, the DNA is TGTGCCAGTAGTATGGGTCCGGGGACTGAAGCTTTCTTT. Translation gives CASSMGPGTEAFF.

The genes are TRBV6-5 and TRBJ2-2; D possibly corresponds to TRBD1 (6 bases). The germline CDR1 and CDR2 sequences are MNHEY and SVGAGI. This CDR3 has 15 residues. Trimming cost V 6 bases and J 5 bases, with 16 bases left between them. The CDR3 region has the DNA TGTGCCAGCAGATACGAGGGGGTACGGACCGGGGAGCTGTTTTTT. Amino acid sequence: CASRYEGVRTGELFF.

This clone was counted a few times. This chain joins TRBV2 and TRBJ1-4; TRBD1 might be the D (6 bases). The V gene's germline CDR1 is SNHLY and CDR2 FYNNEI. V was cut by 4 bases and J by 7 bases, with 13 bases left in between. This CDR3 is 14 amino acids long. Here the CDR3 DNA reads TGTGCCAGCAGTGCAGGGGCGCGTTTTGAAAAACTGTTTTTT. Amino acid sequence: CASSAGARFEKLFF.

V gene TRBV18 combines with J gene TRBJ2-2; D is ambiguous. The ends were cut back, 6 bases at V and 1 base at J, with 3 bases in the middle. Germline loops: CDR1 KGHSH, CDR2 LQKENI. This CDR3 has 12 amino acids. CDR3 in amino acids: CASSRNTGELFF. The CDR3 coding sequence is TGTGCCAGCTCCCGGAACACCGGGGAGCTGTTTTTT.

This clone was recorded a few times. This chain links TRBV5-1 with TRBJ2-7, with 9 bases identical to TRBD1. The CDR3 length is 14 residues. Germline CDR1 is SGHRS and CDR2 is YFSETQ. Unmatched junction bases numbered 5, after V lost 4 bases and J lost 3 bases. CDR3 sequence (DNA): TGCGCCAGCAGCAAACGGGACAGGGACTACGAGCAGTACTTC. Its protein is CASSKRDRDYEQYF.